One and the same sample provided the 29 T cell receptor beta chains below, sequenced in a study of T cells in Graves' hyperthyroidism and ophthalmopathy. Amplification targeted TCR beta CDR3 regions from RNA transcripts. The primer set for the first-round RT-PCR of the TCR CDR3 was HTBI. TCRdb reprocessed the multiplex PCR reads via MiXCR and lists one record per CDR3 protein. The table shows tens of thousands of distinct CDR3 sequences, with under 50% occurring only once. Sequencing was carried out using blood. These receptors all come from a woman in her fifties or sixties with Graves' ophthalmopathy.

For this clonotype: This sequence may be a read error, since a much larger clone differs from it by one base. Because it lacks the conserved phenylalanine or tryptophan at the end, this CDR3 is likely a read error. The gene calls are TRBV6-5 and TRBJ1-5; the D gene is possibly TRBD1 (6 bases). This CDR3 has 14 residues. V was shortened by 6 bases and J by 5 bases, with 14 bases between the two germline ends. Germline CDR1 is MNHEY and CDR2 is SVGAGI. The CDR3 sequence: CASRSGEVDQPQHS. CDR3 DNA sequence: TGTGCCAGCAGGTCAGGGGAAGTCGATCAGCCCCAGCATTCT.

In this sample, this clonotype turned up many times. The V and J genes are TRBV3-1 and TRBJ2-5; 10 nucleotides align to TRBD1. The germline V gene encodes CDR1 LGHDT and CDR2 YNNKEL (reference sequence). The CDR3 covers 15 residues. With V trimmed by 7 bases and J by 4 bases, 9 bases remained unmatched. As DNA, the CDR3 is TGTGCCAGCACGGTACCGGGACAGGGGCGAGAGACCCAGTACTTC. It is translated as CASTVPGQGRETQYF.

This clonotype was recorded many times. Written as DNA, the CDR3 is TGTGCCAGTAGTATATTACCTCCGGGGGGGAACACTGAAGCTTTCTTT. It yields the protein CASSILPPGGNTEAFF. The chain uses TRBV19 and TRBJ1-1, with D maybe TRBD1 (5 bases). V dropped 2 bases and J dropped 1 base, with 14 bases sitting between them. The CDR3 has 16 residues. The germline CDR1 and CDR2 sequences are LNHDA and SQIVND (reference sequence).

About this clonotype: The missing conserved phenylalanine or tryptophan at the end of this CDR3 makes a read error likely. No DNA is shown, since the ends of the CDR3 on it are uncertain; the CDR3 is the one TCRdb lists. The rearrangement joins TRBV7-9 to TRBJ1-2. The CDR3 extends over 11 residues, inclusive of both ends. Germline CDR1 SEHNR, CDR2 FQNEAQ (reference sequence). The CDR3 protein is CASSLGRTWEL.

V and J are TRBV20-1 and TRBJ1-1, with D perhaps TRBD1 (6 bases). V was trimmed by 7 bases and J by 8 bases, leaving 23 bases between them. Per the germline V gene, CDR1 is DFQATT and CDR2 is SNEGSKA (reference sequence). CDR3 length: 14 amino acids. The CDR3 reads CSGNRVLGGTEAFF. DNA of the CDR3: TGCAGTGGAAACAGGGTTCTCGGGGGCACGGAAGCTTTCTTT.

Comments on this clonotype: A read error may account for a junction end that differs from germline. V usage is TRBV5-1 and J usage is TRBJ2-5, with D maybe TRBD2 (5 bases). The CDR3 spans 14 residues. Germline V CDR1 and CDR2: SGHRS, YFSETQ. The CDR3 sequence: CASSLVGLGETQCF. In DNA form, the CDR3 reads TGCGCCAGCAGCTTGGTTGGACTGGGTGAGACCCAGTGCTTC.

This clonotype was counted at least ten times. The V call is TRBV6-2 or TRBV6-3, the J call TRBJ2-1; TRBD2 matches at 11 bases. In germline, CDR1 is MNHEY, CDR2 SVGEGT. The CDR3 has 14 residues. With V trimmed by 5 bases and J by 7 bases, 4 bases remained unmatched. CDR3 bases: TGTGCCAGCAGTGTAGCGGGAGGGACGAATGAGCAGTTCTTC. Its protein product is CASSVAGGTNEQFF.

Here the CDR3 DNA reads TGTGCCAGCCCAAGTACGGGACAGGGGACAGATACGCAGTATTTT. It translates to CASPSTGQGTDTQYF. The V gene is TRBV2, the J gene TRBJ2-3, with 10 bases lining up with TRBD1. J lost 3 bases, V lost 8 bases, and 8 bases had no gene match. This CDR3 spans 15 amino acids. Looked up from germline, CDR1 is SNHLY and CDR2 is FYNNEI.

Judged by abundance, this clonotype is medium-sized. This chain uses TRBV5-1 with TRBJ1-1; no reliable D call. CDR1 and CDR2 (germline): SGHRS, YFSETQ. The CDR3 runs to 14 residues. Trimming removed 0 bases at V and 0 bases at J, with 6 bases between. CDR3 in amino acids: CASSLDGMNTEAFF. In DNA form, the CDR3 reads TGCGCCAGCAGCTTGGACGGTATGAACACTGAAGCTTTCTTT.

This clonotype was detected ten times or more. V gene TRBV9 combines with J gene TRBJ2-3; D ambiguous. The CDR3 covers 12 residues. Germline CDR1 reads SGDLS; CDR2 reads YYNGEE. Trimming left V 0 bases short and J 3 bases short, with 2 bases between. DNA of the CDR3: TGTGCCAGCAGCGTAGGGACAGATACGCAGTATTTT. This translates into CASSVGTDTQYF.

This clonotype was counted at least ten times. CDR3 protein: CASTPSGHSNTGELFF. Written as DNA, the CDR3 is TGTGCCAGCACCCCGTCTGGGCATTCGAACACCGGGGAGCTGTTTTTT. The chain is built from TRBV12-3 or TRBV12-4 and TRBJ2-2; the D is unclear. The length of the CDR3 is 16 residues. Trimming removed 7 bases from V and 0 bases from J, with 15 bases in between.

This chain links TRBV20-1 with TRBJ1-5, with D uncertain. Germline CDR1 and CDR2: DFQATT and SNEGSKA (reference sequence). Trimming took off 6 bases at V and 1 base at J, with 13 bases between the two ends. The CDR3 contains 14 residues. The CDR3 DNA reads TGCAGTGCACTCCCTGCCGACAGCAATCAGCCCCAGCATTTT. Its translation is CSALPADSNQPQHF.

The chain couples TRBV5-1 to TRBJ1-1; 10 positions agree with TRBD1. This CDR3 spans 16 amino acids. Per the germline V gene, CDR1 is SGHRS and CDR2 is YFSETQ. V lost 2 bases, J lost 6 bases, and 10 bases stayed unmatched. CDR3 loop: CASSLDRGPFVPEAFF. For the CDR3, the DNA is TGCGCCAGCAGCTTAGACAGGGGGCCGTTTGTACCTGAAGCTTTCTTT.

The chain is built from TRBV19 and TRBJ1-1; D is uncertain. CDR3 length: 14 residues. CDR1 LNHDA and CDR2 SQIVND come from the germline V gene (reference sequence). V was cut by 3 bases and J by 0 bases, with 8 bases left in between. CDR3 DNA sequence: TGTGCCAGTAGTATCGCTGGGATGAACACTGAAGCTTTCTTT. It encodes CASSIAGMNTEAFF.

Ten or more counts support this clonotype. The gene calls are TRBV20-1 and TRBJ1-5; 8 bases are shared with TRBD1. CDR3 length equals 13 residues. CDR1 DFQATT and CDR2 SNEGSKA come from the germline V gene (reference sequence). Trimming at V came to 6 bases and at J to 5 bases, leaving 6 bases not matched to a gene. The CDR3 spells CSANPTGDQPQHF. CDR3 nucleotides: TGCAGTGCAAACCCGACAGGGGATCAGCCCCAGCATTTT.

This clonotype has at least ten counts. V and J are TRBV6-2 or TRBV6-3 and TRBJ1-5; the D is unclear. The CDR3 extends over 13 amino acids. Germline loops: CDR1 MNHEY, CDR2 SVGEGT. Between the trimmed V and J ends, which lost 3 bases and 5 bases, there was a span of 8 bases. The CDR3 spells CASSYNIYQPQHF. The CDR3 DNA is TGTGCCAGCAGTTATAACATCTATCAGCCCCAGCATTTT.

This clonotype was recorded many times. The rearrangement joins TRBV20-1 to TRBJ1-3; D is uncertain. Trimming removed 0 bases at V and 2 bases at J, with 11 bases between. The CDR3 loop spans 15 amino acids. Germline V gives CDR1 DFQATT, CDR2 SNEGSKA (reference sequence). Here the CDR3 DNA reads TGCAGTGCTAGAGAGCGCATTCGTACTGGAAACACCATATATTTT. Its translation is CSARERIRTGNTIYF.

This clonotype was observed a handful of times. This chain uses TRBV29-1 with TRBJ2-1; 9 bases fit TRBD1. Germline-derived CDR1 and CDR2 are SQVTM and ANQGSEA. The CDR3 spans 13 residues. J gave up 1 base and V 6 bases, and 1 base lay outside the gene matches. Here the CDR3 reads CSVGQGSYNEQFF. The CDR3 DNA reads as TGCAGCGTAGGACAGGGGTCCTACAATGAGCAGTTCTTC.

This clonotype was counted at least ten times. This chain connects TRBV7-3 to TRBJ2-2; perhaps TRBD1 as D (5 bases). Trimming removed 1 base at V and 8 bases at J, with 11 bases between. Germline CDR1 reads SGHTA; CDR2 reads FQGTGA. This CDR3 has 14 amino acids. The chain's CDR3 is CASSLSQGVGELFF. The CDR3 nucleotides read TGTGCCAGCAGCTTAAGCCAGGGTGTTGGGGAGCTGTTTTTT.

This clonotype was picked up many times. The chain uses TRBV20-1 and TRBJ1-2; D is unresolved. Between the trimmed V and J ends, which lost 8 bases and 3 bases, there was a span of 13 bases. This CDR3 contains 12 residues. Germline CDR1 is DFQATT and CDR2 is SNEGSKA (reference sequence). In nucleotides, the CDR3 is TGCAGTTCTCAAGAGATGTACTATGGCTACACCTTC. It encodes CSSQEMYYGYTF.

This clonotype was recorded once. Germline and junction disagree at one end, which may indicate a read error. The chain is built from TRBV19 and TRBJ1-1, with D tentatively TRBD1 (5 bases). This CDR3 comprises 14 residues. Germline CDR1 reads LNHDA; CDR2 reads SQIVND (reference sequence). DNA for the CDR3: TGTGCCAGTAGTCCTAGGGGAGAGGACACTGAAGCTCTCTTT. Translating it yields CASSPRGEDTEALF.

This sequence joins TRBV7-2 and TRBJ2-5, with 13 positions matching TRBD2. Germline lookup yields CDR1 SGHTA and CDR2 FQGNSA. V shed 4 bases and J 10 bases; nucleotides not matched to a gene: 9. The CDR3 spans 15 residues. The CDR3 DNA reads as TGTGCCAGCAGCTCGGGACTAGCGGGAATCGGGGGCCAGTACTTC. This gives the protein CASSSGLAGIGGQYF.

The chain links TRBV20-1 to TRBJ1-5, with D perhaps TRBD1 (5 bases). The CDR3 sequence is 15 residues long. V lost 0 bases, J lost 8 bases, and 17 bases lay in between. Germline CDR1 reads DFQATT; CDR2 reads SNEGSKA (reference sequence). The CDR3 bases are TGCAGTGCTAGAGATCCGGGGACTACGACTAAGCCCCAGCATTTT. Translation gives CSARDPGTTTKPQHF.

In this sample, this clonotype turned up many times. The CDR3 nucleotides are TGCAGTGCTAGAGATTATGGCGGATTGAACACCGGGGAGCTGTTTTTT. It encodes CSARDYGGLNTGELFF. The J gene is TRBJ2-2, the V gene TRBV20-1, with D unresolved. CDR3 length: 16 amino acids. Germline V gene sequence: CDR1 DFQATT, CDR2 SNEGSKA (reference sequence). V dropped 0 bases and J dropped 1 base, with 12 bases sitting between them.

This clonotype has a count of ten or more. The rearrangement uses TRBV2 and TRBJ1-1, with D tentatively TRBD1 (5 bases). The germline V gene has CDR1 SNHLY and CDR2 FYNNEI. CDR3 length: 12 amino acids. V was cut by 5 bases and J by 4 bases, with 8 bases left in between. CDR3 nucleotides: TGTGCCAGCAGTTTCAGGGCCACTGAAGCTTTCTTT. It translates to CASSFRATEAFF.

This clonotype was picked up many times. The V call is TRBV19, the J call TRBJ2-3; TRBD2 aligns across 8 bases. V shed 3 bases, J shed 6 bases, and the junction held 5 bases outside the gene matches. Germline V gene data show CDR1 as LNHDA and CDR2 as SQIVND (reference sequence). The CDR3 is 14 amino acids. The CDR3 DNA sequence: TGTGCCAGTAGTATGAGCGGGGGCGACGATACGCAGTATTTT. Protein product: CASSMSGGDDTQYF.

In the case of this clonotype: The junction does not match germline at one end; this may be a read error. The rearrangement links TRBV10-3 to TRBJ1-1, with D possibly being TRBD1 (6 bases). The CDR3 sequence is 15 residues long. The germline CDR1 and CDR2 sequences are ENHRY and SYGVKD. CDR3 residues: CAVSESTGTGTEAFF. As DNA, the CDR3 is TGTGCCGTCAGTGAGTCGACAGGCACGGGCACGGAAGCTTTCTTT.

The chain joins TRBV10-2 to TRBJ2-3; 8 positions match TRBD2. The CDR3 has 14 residues. The germline V gene encodes CDR1 WSHSY and CDR2 SAAADI. The V segment lost 6 bases and the J segment 11 bases; nucleotides outside the gene matches: 13. The CDR3 loop is CASSGLAVNNEQYF. Written as DNA, the CDR3 is TGCGCCAGCAGCGGACTAGCTGTAAACAATGAGCAGTATTTT.

This clonotype was seen only once. J is TRBJ1-4 and V is TRBV7-8; D might be TRBD1 (5 bases). The CDR3 runs 18 residues. Germline V lookup: CDR1 SGHVS, CDR2 FQNEAQ. With 5 bases removed from V and 10 bases from J, the gap between germline ends came to 29 bases. The CDR3 is CASSRMGSVREGGGKLFF. The CDR3, as DNA: TGTGCCAGCAGCCGAATGGGGTCTGTTAGGGAGGGTGGGGGAAAACTGTTTTTT.